A selection of T cell receptor beta chains follows, all from one sample in a study of blood T cell repertoires in COVID-19. Data came from immunoSEQ multiplex PCR; TCRdb stores just in-frame clones and leaves some out. The repertoire holds about 120,000 clones, with 78% as singletons. The material sequenced was peripheral blood. These receptors came from a man aged 65 to 85 with acute or convalescent COVID-19. The CDR3 runs from the conserved cysteine through the conserved F or W. The D gene is left open where the match is weak. Clone size is not always given. Where it is, it says once, few, many or a class for expanded clones.

DNA: TGTGCCAGCAGTGACCTCCTCTTATCTGGAAACACCATATATTTT
CDR3: CASSDLLLSGNTIYF
D: -
length: 15
J: TRBJ1-3
size: -
V: TRBV2

DNA: TGTGCTAGTGGTCCCGACCGAACAGGGGGTAATGAAGCTTTCTTT
CDR3: CASGPDRTGGNEAFF
D: TRBD1
length: 15
J: TRBJ1-1
size: few
V: TRBV12-5

DNA: TGTGCCAGCAGCTTCTCGGCAGGGGGTGAGCAGTTCTTC
CDR3: CASSFSAGGEQFF
D: TRBD1
length: 13
J: TRBJ2-1
size: -
V: TRBV7-3

DNA: TGCAGCGCCGGAGGGGGGGTGGGCACTGAAGCTTTCTTT
CDR3: CSAGGGVGTEAFF
D: -
length: 13
J: TRBJ1-1
size: -
V: TRBV29-1

DNA: TGTGCCAGCAGTTATCAGGACAGCTACGAGCAGTACTTC
CDR3: CASSYQDSYEQYF
D: -
length: 13
J: TRBJ2-7
size: -
V: TRBV6-2/TRBV6-3

DNA: TGTGCCAGCTCACCACTCAGTGCTAGCGGGGGACCCAGCACAGATACGCAGTATTTT
CDR3: CASSPLSASGGPSTDTQYF
D: TRBD2
length: 19
J: TRBJ2-3
size: once
V: TRBV18

DNA: TGTGCCAGCAGGTCCCCGGGACAGGGAGCCTACGAGCAGTACTTC
CDR3: CASRSPGQGAYEQYF
D: TRBD1
length: 15
J: TRBJ2-7
size: -
V: TRBV5-5

DNA: TGTGCCAGCAGCTACGCAGGGATGGTTCAGCCCCAGCATTTT
CDR3: CASSYAGMVQPQHF
D: -
length: 14
J: TRBJ1-5
size: -
V: TRBV7-2

DNA: TGTGCCAGCAGCGTCTCCCCCGCGAACACCGGGGAGCTGTTTTTT
CDR3: CASSVSPANTGELFF
D: -
length: 15
J: TRBJ2-2
size: -
V: TRBV9

DNA: TGTGCCAGCAGCTTAGGACAGGCTCGAGAAGCTTTCTTT
CDR3: CASSLGQAREAFF
D: -
length: 13
J: TRBJ1-1
size: -
V: TRBV7-2

DNA: TGTGCCAGCAGCTTGGCTGTGGGGGGAGGGGGAGAGACCCAGTACTTC
CDR3: CASSLAVGGGGETQYF
D: -
length: 16
J: TRBJ2-5
size: -
V: TRBV5-6

DNA: TGTGCCATCAGTGAGTCAGACTCTCAGCAGTTCTTC
CDR3: CAISESDSQQFF
D: -
length: 12
J: TRBJ2-1
size: -
V: TRBV10-3

DNA: TGCGCCAGCAGCTTGGATAGCTCTGGAAACACCATATATTTT
CDR3: CASSLDSSGNTIYF
D: -
length: 14
J: TRBJ1-3
size: -
V: TRBV5-1

DNA: TGTGCCAGCAGCCACTCAATACCCAATGGCTACACCTTC
CDR3: CASSHSIPNGYTF
D: -
length: 13
J: TRBJ1-2
size: -
V: TRBV9

DNA: TGTGCCAGCAGCTTAATGTCGGGGGATGCCTACGAGCAGTACTTC
CDR3: CASSLMSGDAYEQYF
D: -
length: 15
J: TRBJ2-7
size: -
V: TRBV7-2

DNA: TGTGCCAGCACCCAAGCCGGGGGGGAAGGGGTCGAGAAACTGTTTTTT
CDR3: CASTQAGGEGVEKLFF
D: -
length: 16
J: TRBJ1-4
size: few
V: TRBV4-2

DNA: TGTGCCAGCAGCACCCGGACTAGCGGGGGGGCGATTTTTGAGCAGTACTTC
CDR3: CASSTRTSGGAIFEQYF
D: TRBD2
length: 17
J: TRBJ2-7
size: -
V: TRBV13

DNA: TGTGCTAGTGGTTTGGGAAGACTAGCGGGGGACTACGAGCAGTACTTC
CDR3: CASGLGRLAGDYEQYF
D: TRBD2
length: 16
J: TRBJ2-7
size: -
V: TRBV12-5

DNA: TGCGCCAGCAGCTATAGCGGGGGGGTCCAAGAGACCCAGTACTTC
CDR3: CASSYSGGVQETQYF
D: TRBD2
length: 15
J: TRBJ2-5
size: -
V: TRBV5-1

DNA: TGTGCCAGCAGCGTTTCCGGGACAGGGATATCTTCGGAGCTAGCGGGGGGCCAAGAGACCCAGTACTTC
CDR3: CASSVSGTGISSELAGGQETQYF
D: TRBD2
length: 23
J: TRBJ2-5
size: -
V: TRBV9

DNA: TGTGCCAGCAGCTTTGGAGGGCTCCAAGAGACCCAGTACTTC
CDR3: CASSFGGLQETQYF
D: -
length: 14
J: TRBJ2-5
size: -
V: TRBV5-5

DNA: TGTGCCAGCAGCCCTAGACAGCTCACTGAAGCTTTCTTT
CDR3: CASSPRQLTEAFF
D: -
length: 13
J: TRBJ1-1
size: once
V: TRBV7-2

DNA: TGTGCCAGCTCTCCGGGACAGATCGAAAATTCACCCCTCCACTTT
CDR3: CASSPGQIENSPLHF
D: TRBD1
length: 15
J: TRBJ1-6
size: -
V: TRBV18

DNA: TGTGCCAGCAGCCATTACGGGACAGGGCCGCAAGAGACCCAGTACTTC
CDR3: CASSHYGTGPQETQYF
D: TRBD1
length: 16
J: TRBJ2-5
size: -
V: TRBV3-1/TRBV3-2

DNA: TGTGCCAGCAGTGCGTTGGGAGTGGGTACCCAGCATTTT
CDR3: CASSALGVGTQHF
D: -
length: 13
J: TRBJ1-5
size: -
V: TRBV6-2/TRBV6-3

DNA: TGTGCCAGTAGTATTGGACAGGGGAGAGAAAAACTGTTTTTT
CDR3: CASSIGQGREKLFF
D: TRBD1
length: 14
J: TRBJ1-4
size: -
V: TRBV19

DNA: TGCGCCAGCAGCTCGGACAGGGGTAGGCAAGAGACCCAGTACTTC
CDR3: CASSSDRGRQETQYF
D: TRBD1
length: 15
J: TRBJ2-5
size: -
V: TRBV5-1

DNA: TGCAGCGTTGTCGGGAATGGCTACACCTTC
CDR3: CSVVGNGYTF
D: -
length: 10
J: TRBJ1-2
size: few
V: TRBV29-1

DNA: TGCGCCAGCAGCCAAGGGGACAGGGGTTACTATGGCTACACCTTC
CDR3: CASSQGDRGYYGYTF
D: TRBD1
length: 15
J: TRBJ1-2
size: -
V: TRBV4-3

DNA: TGTGCCAGCAGTCCCCGTCCCGGGACAGGGGGCCAAAAACTGTTTTTT
CDR3: CASSPRPGTGGQKLFF
D: TRBD1
length: 16
J: TRBJ1-4
size: -
V: TRBV5-4

DNA: TGCAGCGCCGCACGGGGGTACGAGCAGTACTTC
CDR3: CSAARGYEQYF
D: -
length: 11
J: TRBJ2-7
size: -
V: TRBV29-1

DNA: TGTGCCAGCAGCACGTTACCGGGACTAGCGGGCAATGAGCAGTTCTTC
CDR3: CASSTLPGLAGNEQFF
D: TRBD2
length: 16
J: TRBJ2-1
size: -
V: TRBV7-3

DNA: TGTGCCAGCAGCTTAGATCCACCGACAGCAGCGAACACCGGGGAGCTGTTTTTT
CDR3: CASSLDPPTAANTGELFF
D: -
length: 18
J: TRBJ2-2
size: once
V: TRBV5-4

DNA: TGCGCCAGCAGCCCCGGGACTGGCCCTCTCAATGAGCAGTTCTTC
CDR3: CASSPGTGPLNEQFF
D: -
length: 15
J: TRBJ2-1
size: -
V: TRBV5-1

DNA: TGTGCCACCTCGTCGGGGGGCACGGACATTCAGTACTTC
CDR3: CATSSGGTDIQYF
D: -
length: 13
J: TRBJ2-4
size: once
V: TRBV28

DNA: TGTGCCAGCAGCCAAGATCAGTCGCGGCGGTTCACAGATACGCAGTATTTT
CDR3: CASSQDQSRRFTDTQYF
D: -
length: 17
J: TRBJ2-3
size: -
V: TRBV4-2

DNA: TGTGCCAGCAGCTTCGGCGGGGGGGTGAACAATGAGCAGTTCTTC
CDR3: CASSFGGGVNNEQFF
D: TRBD2
length: 15
J: TRBJ2-1
size: -
V: TRBV11-3

DNA: TGTGCCAGCAGCGGCCGGGGAAGTATCGGCACCGGGGAGCTGTTTTTT
CDR3: CASSGRGSIGTGELFF
D: -
length: 16
J: TRBJ2-2
size: -
V: TRBV5-4

DNA: TGTGCCAGTAAATTCAGGGGGAAATCGAACACCGGGGAGCTGTTTTTT
CDR3: CASKFRGKSNTGELFF
D: TRBD1
length: 16
J: TRBJ2-2
size: -
V: TRBV19

DNA: TGTGCCATCAGTGAGTTTCGGGAGACCCAGTACTTC
CDR3: CAISEFRETQYF
D: -
length: 12
J: TRBJ2-5
size: -
V: TRBV10-3

DNA: TGTGCCAGTAGTATTATGACAGGGGCTAATGAAAAACTGTTTTTT
CDR3: CASSIMTGANEKLFF
D: TRBD1
length: 15
J: TRBJ1-4
size: -
V: TRBV19

DNA: TGTGCCAGCAGCGTAGGGAGCGGGGGGGAAGCAGATACGCAGTATTTT
CDR3: CASSVGSGGEADTQYF
D: TRBD2
length: 16
J: TRBJ2-3
size: -
V: TRBV9

DNA: TGTGCCAGCAGCCCCGTGGCGGGGGGAGGGAGCACTGAAGCTTTCTTT
CDR3: CASSPVAGGGSTEAFF
D: -
length: 16
J: TRBJ1-1
size: -
V: TRBV11-3

DNA: TGTGCCAGCAGTTACTCGGGCAGGGGGCCCTATGGCTACACCTTC
CDR3: CASSYSGRGPYGYTF
D: TRBD1
length: 15
J: TRBJ1-2
size: -
V: TRBV6-2/TRBV6-3

DNA: TGTGCCAGCAGGGGGCCATTTGGTTCACCCCTCCACTTT
CDR3: CASRGPFGSPLHF
D: -
length: 13
J: TRBJ1-6
size: -
V: TRBV6-5

DNA: TGCGCCAGCAGCTTGCGCGCTAGCGGATCCCAAGAGACCCAGTACTTC
CDR3: CASSLRASGSQETQYF
D: TRBD2
length: 16
J: TRBJ2-5
size: -
V: TRBV5-1